These T cell receptor beta chains were read from a single sample in a study of blood T cells in healthy people across ages. TCRdb reprocessed the 5' RACE reads with MiXCR, giving one entry per CDR3 protein. The sample shows some 1.4 million distinct CDR3 sequences, about 40% of them seen only once. The sequenced sample consisted of blood. These receptors originate from a woman in her late teens or twenties in good health. CDR3s include the opening cysteine and the closing phenylalanine or tryptophan. D genes are given only for firm matches. Clone size is given for some rows only: seen once, a few or many times, or a class if the clone is expanded.

>12|-|TRBJ2-7|TRBV10-1|-
TGCGCCAAGCCAATAGGGAAGTACGAGCAGTACTTC
CAKPIGKYEQYF
>16|-|TRBJ1-5|TRBV20-1|-
TGCAGTGCTCTAGAGGGGGGTCCCTATAGCAATCAGCCCCAGCATTTT
CSALEGGPYSNQPQHF
>14|few|TRBJ2-3|TRBV20-1|-
TGCAGTGCTGTTCGAGGGGAGGCGCCAGATACGCAGTATTTT
CSAVRGEAPDTQYF
>16|-|TRBJ1-1|TRBV30|-
TGTGCCTGGAGAATGGGGGGCAATGATCGGGACACTGAAGCTTTCTTT
CAWRMGGNDRDTEAFF
>13|-|TRBJ1-5|TRBV6-6|-
TGTGCCAGCAGTTACCGGGCCGACCAGCCCCAGCATTTT
CASSYRADQPQHF
>16|few|TRBJ1-1|TRBV15|TRBD1
TGTGCCACCAGCACCCGGGACAGGGGTCTGAACACTGAAGCTTTCTTT
CATSTRDRGLNTEAFF
>14|-|TRBJ2-3|TRBV5-1|-
TGCGCCAGCAAGAGCTCGGATAGCACAGATACGCAGTATTTT
CASKSSDSTDTQYF
>13|-|TRBJ2-1|TRBV3-1|-
TGTGCCAGCAGCCAACGGGGCAGAGAGACCCAGTTCTTC
CASSQRGRETQFF
>14|once|TRBJ1-4|TRBV30|-
TGTGCCTGGACCCGGACAGTCTATAATGAAAAACTGTTTTTT
CAWTRTVYNEKLFF
>11|-|TRBJ1-1|TRBV20-1|-
TGCAGTGCTAGTCAGTACACTGAAGCTTTCTTT
CSASQYTEAFF
>13|once|TRBJ2-5|TRBV29-1|-
TGCAGCGTTGCGCGACGGATTCAAGAGACCCAGTACTTC
CSVARRIQETQYF
>13|-|TRBJ1-2|TRBV20-1|TRBD1
TGCAGTCCCAGGGGGGGACAGGGCGATGGCTACACCTTC
CSPRGGQGDGYTF
>14|-|TRBJ2-1|TRBV20-1|-
TGCAGTGCTCCACCCGGCGACGGAACAATGAAGCAGTTCTTC
CSAPPGDGTMKQFF
>13|once|TRBJ1-5|TRBV27|-
TGTGCCAGCAGTCCCCGACACCTCCAGCCCCAGCATTTT
CASSPRHLQPQHF
>13|few|TRBJ2-3|TRBV4-2|-
TGTGCCAGCAGCCAGGACTACACAGATACGCAGTATTTT
CASSQDYTDTQYF
>17|few|TRBJ2-1|TRBV6-5|TRBD1
TGTGCCAGCAGTTACAAGGGGGCCCTCCTCTCCTACAATGAGCAGTTCTTC
CASSYKGALLSYNEQFF
>14|-|TRBJ2-5|TRBV2|-
TGTGCCAGCAGTGACCGATGGATCCAAGAGACCCAGTACTTC
CASSDRWIQETQYF
>12|-|TRBJ2-7|TRBV20-1|-
TGCAGGGCGGGGACGGGCTCCTACGAGCAGTACTTC
CRAGTGSYEQYF
>11|few|TRBJ2-3|TRBV12-3/TRBV12-4|-
TGTGCCAGCACCCCGGGGGATACGCAGTATTTT
CASTPGDTQYF
>15|many|TRBJ2-3|TRBV12-3/TRBV12-4|TRBD2
TGTGCCAGCAGTTTAAGACTAGCGGGGACAGATACGCAGTATTTT
CASSLRLAGTDTQYF
>15|-|TRBJ2-7|TRBV7-6|-
TGTGCCAGCATCATTTCCCCGTCCTCTTCCTACGAGCAGTACTTC
CASIISPSSSYEQYF
>15|few|TRBJ2-1|TRBV4-1|-
TGCGCCAGCACCTTATCTAGCGCGTCCTACAATGAGCAGTTCTTC
CASTLSSASYNEQFF
>12|few|TRBJ1-2|TRBV6-6|-
TGTGCCACCACACTACGGGGAGATGGCTACACCTTC
CATTLRGDGYTF
>17|few|TRBJ2-3|TRBV20-1|TRBD2
TGCAGTGCTAGAGATCCGGGGGAGGGCCGAGGAACAGATACGCAGTATTTT
CSARDPGEGRGTDTQYF
>18|-|TRBJ2-1|TRBV10-3|-
TGTGCCATCAGTGAATTTTCGGGACGCCGAAGCTCCTACAATGAGCAGTTCTTC
CAISEFSGRRSSYNEQFF
>11|-|TRBJ2-7|TRBV20-1|-
TGCAGTGCTTCGCCTACTTACGAGCAGTACTTC
CSASPTYEQYF
>15|few|TRBJ2-5|TRBV20-1|TRBD2
TGCAGTGCTCAGGCCGGGACTAGCGGGAACAATGAGCAGTACTTC
CSAQAGTSGNNEQYF
>20|-|TRBJ2-3|TRBV7-2|TRBD2
TGTGCCAGCAGCAGACCGTCCGGGACTAGCGGGAGGGGTGTAGGAAATACGCAGTATTTT
CASSRPSGTSGRGVGNTQYF
>15|-|TRBJ2-5|TRBV5-1|TRBD2
TGCGCCAGCAGCCCGACTAGCGGGTATAAAGAGACCCAGTACTTC
CASSPTSGYKETQYF
>15|-|TRBJ2-1|TRBV5-6|-
TGTGCCAGCAGCTCCGCGCGGGGAGAAAAAATGGAGCAGTTCTTC
CASSSARGEKMEQFF
>16|-|TRBJ2-1|TRBV11-2|TRBD2
TGTGCCAGCAGCTTGGGTATAGCGGGCTCCTACAATGAGCAGTTCTTC
CASSLGIAGSYNEQFF
>13|few|TRBJ2-7|TRBV10-2|-
TGCGCCAGCAGTGAGCCGCAGCCAAACGAGCAGTACTTC
CASSEPQPNEQYF
>16|-|TRBJ2-7|TRBV4-1|-
TGCGCCAGCAGCCAAGATCGCGGGTCAAGTCGGGACGAGCAGTACTTC
CASSQDRGSSRDEQYF
>16|once|TRBJ2-7|TRBV20-1|TRBD2
TGCAGTGCTGGGGGGGAAGCCTCGAGGGGTGAAGAGACCAAGTACTTC
CSAGGEASRGEETKYF
>13|-|TRBJ2-5|TRBV6-2/TRBV6-3|TRBD2
TGTGCCAGCAGTCTGCAGACTAGCGGGCAGCAGTACTTC
CASSLQTSGQQYF
>14|-|TRBJ1-1|TRBV20-1|TRBD1
TGCAGTGCTGGCAGACAGGGCCTGAACACTGAAGCTTTCTTT
CSAGRQGLNTEAFF
>12|-|TRBJ2-7|TRBV27|-
TGTGCCAGCAGTGCAGCCTCCTACGAGCAGTACTTC
CASSAASYEQYF
>13|-|TRBJ2-7|TRBV5-1|-
TGCGCCAGCAGCCTGGGAGTCCTAGCCGAGCAGTACTTC
CASSLGVLAEQYF
>14|few|TRBJ2-3|TRBV28|-
TGTGCCAGCAGTGGCAGGGCGAGCACAGATACGCAGTATTTT
CASSGRASTDTQYF
>13|-|TRBJ1-6|TRBV20-1|-
TGCAGTGCTAGAGGGGACAATAATTCACCCCTCCACTTT
CSARGDNNSPLHF
>15|-|TRBJ2-7|TRBV6-5|-
TGTGCCAGCAGTTACGGCGGGACACCCTCCTACGAGCAGTACTTC
CASSYGGTPSYEQYF